Listed below are T cell receptor beta chains from one sample, sequenced in a study of control samples from healthy donors and cancer patients. Measured with immunoSEQ multiplex PCR; TCRdb has only the in-frame clones, and not every one. The sample shows 400,000 to 450,000 clones, about nine tenths of them seen only once. The sequenced material came from PBMCs. The receptors here all came from a man aged 35 to 55 with head and neck cancer. Both conserved end residues are part of each CDR3. The D gene is left open where the match is weak. Not all rows give a size; the values are once, few, many and, for expanded clones, a class.

cdr3_length clone_size j_call d_call v_call cdr3_nt cdr3_aa
13 . TRBJ1-2 . TRBV11-2 TGTGCCAGCAGCTTACTGGGTGTTTATGGCTACACCTTC CASSLLGVYGYTF
13 . TRBJ1-2 . TRBV7-2 TGTGCCAGCAGCTTAAAGGGCGGTTATGGCTACACCTTC CASSLKGGYGYTF
15 . TRBJ1-1 . TRBV3-1/TRBV3-2 TGTGCCAGCAGCCAACTCGGTCGGGGAGGGACTGAAGCTTTCTTT CASSQLGRGGTEAFF
19 . TRBJ1-5 . TRBV3-1/TRBV3-2 TGTGCCAGCAGCCAGGGTATTCCGGGCTCCCGGGGGCCCAATCAGCCCCAGCATTTT CASSQGIPGSRGPNQPQHF
16 . TRBJ2-7 . TRBV27 TGTGCCAGCAGTTTAAGCGGGCGGAGGAGCGCTTACGAGCAGTACTTC CASSLSGRRSAYEQYF
15 . TRBJ1-2 . TRBV19 TGTGCCAGTAGTATAGCCCAGGCGGCAAACCATGGCTACACCTTC CASSIAQAANHGYTF
14 . TRBJ2-5 TRBD2 TRBV5-1 TGCGCCAGCAGCCGCGGGACTAGCCACGAGACCCAGTACTTC CASSRGTSHETQYF
16 . TRBJ2-3 . TRBV19 TGTGCCAGTAGTAGAGACAGGCCCGGGCCCACAGATACGCAGTATTTT CASSRDRPGPTDTQYF
15 . TRBJ2-1 . TRBV27 TGTGCCAGCAGTTCAGGGGTGAGCTCCTACAATGAGCAGTTCTTC CASSSGVSSYNEQFF
14 once TRBJ2-1 . TRBV18 TGTGCCAGCTCACCAGATAGGGACTCGAAACCTCCGTTCTTC CASSPDRDSKPPFF
15 . TRBJ2-3 TRBD2 TRBV5-1 TGCGCCAGCAGCGTGGGACTAGCAGACACAGATACGCAGTATTTT CASSVGLADTDTQYF
14 . TRBJ1-1 . TRBV29-1 TGCAGCGTTGAGGCCCCGCGGAGGAGGACTGAAGCTTTCTTT CSVEAPRRRTEAFF
14 . TRBJ2-7 TRBD2 TRBV30 TGTGCCTGGAGTGTGATAGCGGGGCCCTACGAGCAGTACTTC CAWSVIAGPYEQYF
14 . TRBJ1-1 TRBD1 TRBV28 TGTGCCAGCAGCAAGACAGGGGTGAACACTGAAGCTTTCTTT CASSKTGVNTEAFF
16 few TRBJ2-7 . TRBV4-2 TGTGCCAGCAGCCAAGAGAGGGCGGGCGATACCTACGAGCAGTACTTC CASSQERAGDTYEQYF
16 . TRBJ2-7 TRBD1 TRBV7-2 TGTGCCAGCAGCTTCCCCTACAGGGGGAAAACCTACGAGCAGTACTTC CASSFPYRGKTYEQYF
13 . TRBJ1-4 TRBD1 TRBV29-1 TGCAGCGTCCAACAGGGGACTAATGAAAAACTGTTTTTT CSVQQGTNEKLFF
14 . TRBJ1-1 TRBD1 TRBV30 TGTGCCTGGAGCGAAGGGGACAGGGGGCTTGGAGCTTTCTTT CAWSEGDRGLGAFF
14 . TRBJ2-5 TRBD1 TRBV10-3 TGTGCCATCGGATCCGGGACAGGGGAAGAGACCCAGTACTTC CAIGSGTGEETQYF
15 . TRBJ2-1 TRBD2 TRBV29-1 TGCAGCGTTGAGTTAGCTAGCGGGAGGACCAATGAGCAGTTCTTC CSVELASGRTNEQFF
16 . TRBJ2-2 TRBD2 TRBV11-2 TGTGCCAGCAGCTCCCTAGCGGGAACGAACACCGGGGAGCTGTTTTTT CASSSLAGTNTGELFF
14 . TRBJ2-7 . TRBV3-1/TRBV3-2 TGTGCCAGCAGCCAAGGGGGCTGGGACTACGAGCAGTACTTC CASSQGGWDYEQYF
11 . TRBJ2-7 . TRBV18 TGTGCCAGCTCCCCAGACAGCGAGCAGTACTTC CASSPDSEQYF
16 . TRBJ1-6 TRBD1 TRBV3-1/TRBV3-2 TGTGCCAGCAGCCTTAGTGCCGGGACAGGGGGTTCACCCCTCCACTTT CASSLSAGTGGSPLHF
14 . TRBJ1-3 TRBD1 TRBV2 TGTGCCAGCATTCGACAGGGCCGAGGAAACACCATATATTTT CASIRQGRGNTIYF
15 . TRBJ1-1 TRBD1 TRBV15 TGTGCCACCAGCAGGACAGGGAGTCAGAACACTGAAGCTTTCTTT CATSRTGSQNTEAFF
17 . TRBJ2-7 . TRBV6-1 TGTGCCAGCAGTGAAGCGGGGGAAAAAGGGGACTCCTACGAGCAGTACTTC CASSEAGEKGDSYEQYF
15 . TRBJ1-1 . TRBV3-1/TRBV3-2 TGTGCCAGCAGCCAAGTCGGATTTGGGGCCACTGAAGCTTTCTTT CASSQVGFGATEAFF
16 . TRBJ1-5 TRBD1 TRBV7-2 TGTGCCAGCAGCCAGGGACAGGGGATCAGAAATCAGCCCCAGCATTTT CASSQGQGIRNQPQHF
15 . TRBJ1-5 TRBD1 TRBV6-5 TGTGCCAGCAGGGCACAGGGGGCGGACAATCAGCCCCAGCATTTT CASRAQGADNQPQHF
13 . TRBJ2-7 TRBD2 TRBV9 TGTGCCAGCAGCGTAGAAGCGGGAGTTGAGCAGTACTTC CASSVEAGVEQYF
16 . TRBJ2-2 . TRBV5-5 TGTGCCAGCAGCCATGATCTGGGGGCCTACACCGGGGAGCTGTTTTTT CASSHDLGAYTGELFF
15 . TRBJ2-7 TRBD1 TRBV5-1 TGCGCCAGCAGCACGGACAGGGGGCTCTCCTACGAGCAGTACTTC CASSTDRGLSYEQYF
15 . TRBJ1-5 . TRBV7-2 TGTGCCAGCAGCTCCGAGGGGGGGCACAATCAGCCCCAGCATTTT CASSSEGGHNQPQHF
17 . TRBJ2-6 . TRBV28 TGTGCCACCTACCGGGACGCCGCTTCCCCTGGGGCCAACGTCCTGACTTTC CATYRDAASPGANVLTF
15 . TRBJ1-1 . TRBV6-2/TRBV6-3 TGTGCCAGCAGCCCCTGGGGGGTCGTGAACACTGAAGCTTTCTTT CASSPWGVVNTEAFF
13 . TRBJ2-7 . TRBV6-5 TGTGCCAGCAGGATGGACCTCCTCGGGGAGCAGTACTTC CASRMDLLGEQYF
14 once TRBJ1-6 . TRBV5-8 TGTGCCAGCAGCCTACGCAGTACGAATTCACCCCTCCACTTT CASSLRSTNSPLHF
16 . TRBJ2-5 . TRBV3-1/TRBV3-2 TGTGCCAGCAGCCAAGAAATTGGGGGGTCGGGTGAGACCCAGTACTTC CASSQEIGGSGETQYF
13 . TRBJ1-5 . TRBV19 TGTGCCAGTAGTTGGGACAGCAATCAGCCCCAGCATTTT CASSWDSNQPQHF
15 few TRBJ1-2 . TRBV5-6 TGTGCCAGCAGCCCCCGGGCCAAGTACAGCTATGGCTACACCTTC CASSPRAKYSYGYTF
15 . TRBJ1-1 . TRBV4-1 TGCGCCAGCAGCCTCACAGGACTGGCGGACACTGAAGCTTTCTTT CASSLTGLADTEAFF
15 . TRBJ2-5 . TRBV9 TGTGCCAGCAGCGGAGGGGGGCAGGGCGGAGAGACCCAGTACTTC CASSGGGQGGETQYF
14 . TRBJ2-7 . TRBV27 TGTGCCAGCAGTTTATCTAGGTTCAACTACGAGCAGTACTTC CASSLSRFNYEQYF
14 . TRBJ2-3 TRBD2 TRBV5-1 TGCGCCAGCGCAATGGGACTAGCGGGAGACACGCAGTATTTT CASAMGLAGDTQYF
14 . TRBJ2-1 TRBD1 TRBV6-1 TGTGCCAGCAGTGAAAACTCGGACAGGGGTGAGCAGTTCTTC CASSENSDRGEQFF
20 once TRBJ2-2 TRBD2 TRBV9 TGTGCCAGCAGCGCCGCATTCAGCGGGAGGTCCTCTGAGCGCCCCGGGGAGCTGTTTTTT CASSAAFSGRSSERPGELFF
12 . TRBJ1-2 . TRBV30 TGTGCCAGCTGGGGCTATGACTATGGCTACACCTTC CASWGYDYGYTF
13 once TRBJ1-5 TRBD1 TRBV27 TGTGCCAGCAGCCGGGACAGGGGTCAGCCCCAGCATTTT CASSRDRGQPQHF
12 . TRBJ2-7 TRBD1 TRBV29-1 TGCAGCGCCTCGACAGGGTCCTACGAGCAGTACTTC CSASTGSYEQYF
15 . TRBJ1-5 . TRBV2 TGTGCCAGCAGTGACTCCCAGGGTGGCAATCAGCCCCAGCATTTT CASSDSQGGNQPQHF
12 . TRBJ2-3 . TRBV21-1 TGTGCCAGCAGCAAAGAGGGGGATACGCAGTATTTT CASSKEGDTQYF
19 . TRBJ2-5 TRBD1 TRBV7-9 TGTGCCAGCAGCTTCCCGACTCAACCCGGGACAGGGGGCACGGAGACCCAGTACTTC CASSFPTQPGTGGTETQYF
16 . TRBJ2-2 TRBD1 TRBV6-2/TRBV6-3 TGTGCCAGCAGTTACGGTGGGACAGGGAGGACCGGGGAGCTGTTTTTT CASSYGGTGRTGELFF
17 . TRBJ2-2 TRBD2 TRBV10-1 TGCGCCAGCAGGACCGGAGCTAGCGGGGCGAACACCGGGGAGCTGTTTTTT CASRTGASGANTGELFF
13 . TRBJ1-1 . TRBV19 TGTGCCAGTAGGGGCGGGATGAACACTGAAGCTTTCTTT CASRGGMNTEAFF
12 . TRBJ2-5 TRBD2 TRBV5-4 TGTGCCAGCAGCCCGCCGGGGGGGACCCAGTACTTC CASSPPGGTQYF